The 27 T cell receptor beta chains below were found in one sample sequenced in a study of type 1 regulatory T cells. Their antigen targets remain unknown. TCRdb recomputed calls from the reads with MiXCR, one row per CDR3 protein. Altogether tens of thousands of distinct CDR3 sequences are present, about 12% being singletons, with the ten largest covering over 7%. The sample taken for sequencing was cultured non-Tr1 T cells, either the whole culture or a sorted T cell fraction (not recorded which). These receptor sequences come from a human donor in good health.

This clonotype was detected many times. This chain uses TRBV3-1 with TRBJ1-1; tentative D call: TRBD1 (5 bases). Germline assignment: CDR1 LGHDT and CDR2 YNNKEL (reference sequence). There are 14 residues in the CDR3. V lost 2 bases and J 4 bases, leaving 11 bases between the germline ends. CDR3 bases: TGTGCCAGCAGCCAACAGGTGGGGGGCACTGAAGCTTTCTTT. Translating gives CASSQQVGGTEAFF.

This clonotype was picked up many times. The rearrangement joins TRBV12-3 or TRBV12-4 to TRBJ2-5; TRBD2 aligns across 8 bases. V lost 5 bases and J lost 5; bases outside the gene matches: 4. This CDR3 is 13 amino acids long. The CDR3 spells CASSAGLVETQYF. The CDR3, as DNA: TGTGCCAGCAGTGCGGGACTAGTGGAGACCCAGTACTTC.

The V and J genes are TRBV18 and TRBJ2-5, with 10 bases fitting TRBD2. Germline values: CDR1 KGHSH, CDR2 LQKENI. The CDR3 covers 17 residues. J gave up 4 bases and V 0 bases, and 8 bases lay outside the gene matches. CDR3 protein: CASSPPGSSGRGETQYF. The CDR3 DNA reads TGTGCCAGCTCACCACCCGGGTCTAGCGGGAGAGGAGAGACCCAGTACTTC. Full variable domain (remainder filled in from reference TRBV18 and TRBJ2-5): NAGVMQNPRHLVRRRGQEARLRCSPMKGHSHVYWYRQLPEEGLKFMVYLQKENIIDESGMPKERFSAEFPKEGPSILRIQQVVRGDSAAYFCASSPPGSSGRGETQYFGPGTRLLVL.

The CDR3 region is CASSEEARHNNEQFF. Written as DNA, the CDR3 is TGTGCCAGCAGTGAAGAGGCTAGACACAACAATGAGCAGTTCTTC. The chain links TRBV2 to TRBJ2-1; D is ambiguous. Trimming removed 1 base at V and 5 bases at J, with 12 bases between. Germline V gene data show CDR1 as SNHLY and CDR2 as FYNNEI. The CDR3 loop spans 15 amino acids.

At least ten counts were recorded for this clonotype. The chain carries TRBV6-2 or TRBV6-3 and TRBJ2-5; D not resolved. Trimming cost V 1 base and J 5 bases, with 2 bases left between them. This CDR3 is built from 11 residues. CDR1 and CDR2 from the germline V gene are MNHEY and SVGEGT. The CDR3 DNA reads as TGTGCCAGCAGTTACTACGAGACCCAGTACTTC. It translates to CASSYYETQYF.

This clonotype came up many times. The gene calls are TRBV20-1 and TRBJ2-1; 9 bases agree with TRBD1. V lost 5 bases and J lost 3; bases outside the gene matches: 2. CDR3 length: 13 amino acids. Germline CDR1 is DFQATT and CDR2 is SNEGSKA (reference sequence). CDR3 DNA sequence: TGCAGTGCTCGGACAGGGGTCTACAATGAGCAGTTCTTC. Protein sequence: CSARTGVYNEQFF.

The rearrangement uses TRBV7-2 and TRBJ2-5; 16 bases map to TRBD2. The V and J ends lost 5 bases and 7 bases, in that order; junction bases with no gene match: 7. CDR1 and CDR2 from the germline V gene are SGHTA and FQGNSA. This CDR3 contains 16 residues. The CDR3 DNA reads as TGTGCCAGCAGCAGAGAGGGACTAGCGGGAGGGGTGACCCAGTACTTC. This encodes CASSREGLAGGVTQYF.

This clonotype came up many times. The chain is built from TRBV30 and TRBJ1-1; 10 nucleotides agree with TRBD1. J lost 5 bases, V lost 2 bases, and 5 bases had no gene match. This CDR3 is built from 14 residues. Germline CDR1 reads GTSNPN; CDR2 reads SVGIG (reference sequence). The CDR3 DNA reads TGTGCCTGGAGTAGACAGGGGGCGAAGACTGAAGCTTTCTTT. Its translation is CAWSRQGAKTEAFF.

In nucleotides, the CDR3 is TGTGCCAGCAGCTCTAGCGACCCATACGAGCAGTACTTC. The encoded protein is CASSSSDPYEQYF. The gene calls are TRBV7-2 and TRBJ2-7; possible D gene TRBD2, 6 bases. This CDR3 spans 13 amino acids. V lost 4 bases and J 4 bases, leaving 11 bases between the germline ends. CDR1 is SGHTA and CDR2 is FQGNSA in the germline V gene.

This sequence joins TRBV28 and TRBJ1-1, with D possibly matching TRBD1 (6 bases). This CDR3 comprises 13 residues. V gave up 5 bases and J gave up 4 bases, with 11 bases separating them. Germline V gives CDR1 MDHEN, CDR2 SYDVKM. CDR3: CASSGGTFTEAFF. CDR3 bases: TGTGCCAGCAGTGGGGGCACTTTCACTGAAGCTTTCTTT.

This clonotype was observed at least ten times. The V gene is TRBV20-1, the J gene TRBJ1-1; tentative D call: TRBD1 (5 bases). Germline V CDR1 and CDR2: DFQATT, SNEGSKA (reference sequence). V dropped 3 bases and J dropped 2 bases, with 19 bases sitting between them. The CDR3 consists of 16 residues. The CDR3 sequence: CSARVGNGRGNTEAFF. Written as DNA, the CDR3 is TGCAGTGCTAGGGTGGGGAATGGGAGGGGAAACACTGAAGCTTTCTTT.

The genes are TRBV10-3 and TRBJ2-1, with unresolved D. Trimming took 5 bases from V and 7 from J, leaving 6 bases between them. CDR3 length: 11 amino acids. Germline V gene data show CDR1 as ENHRY and CDR2 as SYGVKD. CDR3 residues: CAISLRNEQFF. CDR3 sequence (DNA): TGTGCCATCAGTTTAAGGAATGAGCAGTTCTTC.

This chain connects TRBV7-2 to TRBJ2-7; D is undetermined. The germline gives CDR1 SGHTA, CDR2 FQGNSA. V gave up 3 bases and J gave up 2 bases, with 14 bases separating them. The CDR3 is 15 residues long. The CDR3 DNA reads as TGTGCCAGCAGCTTTAGCTGGCAAGGGACCTACGAGCAGTACTTC. Protein sequence: CASSFSWQGTYEQYF.

This clonotype was seen only a few times. The rearrangement joins TRBV20-1 to TRBJ2-3; D tentatively fits TRBD1 or TRBD2 (5 bases each). Between the trimmed V and J ends, which lost 6 bases and 4 bases, there was a span of 20 bases. This CDR3 has 15 amino acids. Germline loops: CDR1 DFQATT, CDR2 SNEGSKA (reference sequence). The CDR3 loop reads CSAQEYARGPDTQYF. The CDR3, as DNA: TGCAGTGCCCAGGAATATGCCCGGGGCCCAGATACGCAGTATTTT.

This clonotype was found many times. The chain links TRBV11-3 to TRBJ2-3; D assignment may be TRBD1 or TRBD2 (5 bases each). V was clipped by 5 bases and J by 3 bases, with 9 bases between them. The germline CDR1 and CDR2 sequences are SGHNT and YENEEA. This CDR3 has 13 residues. CDR3 protein: CASSPGRTDTQYF. The CDR3 DNA reads TGTGCCAGCAGCCCGGGGCGTACAGATACGCAGTATTTT.

This clonotype was counted many times. CDR3 sequence (DNA): TGTGCCAGCAGCTTGATCGGGGGCACTGAAGCTTTCTTT. Encoded protein: CASSLIGGTEAFF. This sequence joins TRBV5-4 and TRBJ1-1, with D tentatively TRBD1 (5 bases). This CDR3 region has 13 residues. Trimming removed 1 base at V and 4 bases at J, with 8 bases between. The germline gives CDR1 SGHNT, CDR2 YYREEE (reference sequence).

The rearrangement joins TRBV5-1 to TRBJ2-1; 10 nucleotides match TRBD2. J gave up 7 bases and V 2 bases, and 9 bases lay outside the gene matches. Germline CDR1 is SGHRS and CDR2 is YFSETQ. The CDR3 spans 16 residues. For the CDR3, the DNA is TGCGCCAGCAGCTTCTTAGCGGGAGGTTCTTCGAATGAGCAGTTCTTC. Translated: CASSFLAGGSSNEQFF.

This clonotype has more than one count but fewer than ten. One end of the junction fails to match germline, which may point to a read error. This chain connects TRBV7-2 to TRBJ1-3; D ambiguous. Germline V gene data show CDR1 as SGHTA and CDR2 as FQGNSA. This CDR3 contains 13 residues. CDR3 amino acids: CASGLASMNTIYF. The CDR3 bases are TGTGCCAGCGGCTTAGCCTCCATGAACACCATATATTTT.

DNA of the CDR3: TGTGCCAGCAGCCCACGGACTAGCCTAAACTACAATGAGCAGTTCTTC. It specifies CASSPRTSLNYNEQFF. The chain uses TRBV4-2 and TRBJ2-1; 8 nucleotides line up with TRBD2. After removal of 4 bases from V and 3 bases from J, the junction contained 8 bases not matched to a gene. The V gene's germline CDR1 is LGHNA and CDR2 YNFKEQ. CDR3 length: 16 amino acids.

For this clonotype: A much larger clonotype is one base distant, so this may be a read error. V is TRBV3-1 and J is TRBJ1-1; D remains ambiguous. There are 16 residues in the CDR3. Germline CDR1 and CDR2: LGHDT and YNNKEL (reference sequence). V was cut by 9 bases and J by 0 bases, with 20 bases left in between. CDR3 sequence: CASTRTDQNMNTEAFF. In DNA form, the CDR3 reads TGTGCCAGTACCAGAACAGATCAGAACATGAACACTGAAGCTTTCTTT. The full variable domain, with the rest looked up from reference TRBV3-1 and TRBJ1-1, is DTAVSQTPKYLVTQMGNDKSIKCEQNLGHDTMYWYKQDSKKFLKIMFSYNNKELIINETVPNRFSPKSPDKAHLNLHINSLELGDSAVYFCASTRTDQNMNTEAFFGQGTRLTVV.

This clonotype was detected once. Since a much larger clone is just one base distant, this may be a read error. J is TRBJ2-7 and V is TRBV18, with 8 bases fitting TRBD1. After removal of 3 bases from V and 2 bases from J, the junction contained 6 bases not matched to a gene. Germline lookup yields CDR1 KGHSH and CDR2 LQKENI. The CDR3 runs 15 residues. This chain's CDR3 is CASSPPRTGPYEQYF. The CDR3 region has the DNA TGTGCCAGCTCACCTCCGCGGACAGGGCCCTACGAGCAGTACTTC.

This clonotype has a handful of counts. The chain couples TRBV20-1 to TRBJ2-7; no clear D. V was pared by 3 bases and J by 5 bases, with 17 bases between. The CDR3 has 14 amino acids. Germline values: CDR1 DFQATT, CDR2 SNEGSKA (reference sequence). The CDR3 protein is CSARRSQKPHEQYF. DNA for the CDR3: TGCAGTGCTAGGCGCAGCCAAAAGCCCCACGAGCAGTACTTC.

This clonotype was seen a few times. The V call is TRBV7-2, the J call TRBJ2-5; D tentatively reads TRBD1 or TRBD2 (5 bases each). Germline assignment: CDR1 SGHTA and CDR2 FQGNSA. CDR3 length: 15 residues. V lost 1 base, J lost 2 bases, and 11 bases lay in between. The CDR3 protein is CASSLGGREQETQYF. CDR3 bases: TGTGCCAGCAGCTTAGGGGGACGAGAACAAGAGACCCAGTACTTC.

The chain is built from TRBV14 and TRBJ1-1; D call uncertain. Per germline, CDR1 SGHDN and CDR2 FVKESK. V was trimmed by 0 bases and J by 0 bases, leaving 17 bases between them. This CDR3 is built from 18 residues. For the CDR3, the DNA is TGTGCCAGCAGCCAAGACCACATCGAGATCGCCCTGAACACTGAAGCTTTCTTT. This translates into CASSQDHIEIALNTEAFF. Together with reference TRBV14 and TRBJ1-1, the CDR3 gives the full variable domain: EAGVTQFPSHSVIEKGQTVTLRCDPISGHDNLYWYRRVMGKEIKFLLHFVKESKQDESGMPNNRFLAERTGGTYSTLKVQPAELEDSGVYFCASSQDHIEIALNTEAFFGQGTRLTVV.

This clonotype was found many times. V and J are TRBV5-1 and TRBJ2-3, with 8 nucleotides matching TRBD2. CDR1 and CDR2 from the germline V gene are SGHRS and YFSETQ. The CDR3 has 16 amino acids. The J segment lost 4 bases and the V segment lost 2 bases, leaving 9 bases of the junction unmatched. In nucleotides, the CDR3 is TGCGCCAGCAGCTTCCAAGGGGCGGGAGGCGCAGATACGCAGTATTTT. The encoded protein is CASSFQGAGGADTQYF.

Ten or more counts support this clonotype. The genes are TRBV12-3 or TRBV12-4 and TRBJ2-4, with D unresolved. This CDR3 region has 14 residues. Trimming stripped 5 bases from V and 7 bases from J, with 15 bases between. The CDR3 region has the DNA TGTGCCAGCAGTCCCAGACCGAATATGAACATTCAGTACTTC. Translating it yields CASSPRPNMNIQYF.

The genes are TRBV7-8 and TRBJ1-5; D not certain. Germline V gene sequence: CDR1 SGHVS, CDR2 FQNEAQ. Trimming removed 5 bases at V and 5 bases at J, with 16 bases between. The length of the CDR3 is 15 residues. CDR3 bases: TGTGCCAGCAGCCTCACACAATCGCCCCATCAGCCCCAGCATTTT. It codes for CASSLTQSPHQPQHF.